Shown below are 14 T cell receptor beta chains from a single sample sequenced in a study of blood T cell repertoires in COVID-19. Method: immunoSEQ multiplex PCR; TCRdb's copy keeps in-frame clones and lacks some. The sample has tens of thousands of clones, more than 70% seen once; the top ten hold around 5%. The sample comprised peripheral blood. Source of these receptors: a man aged 50 to 59 with active COVID-19.

CDR3 sequence reads: CASTIEFSGESTDTQYF. As DNA, the CDR3 is TGTGCCAGCACCATAGAATTCTCGGGGGAGAGCACAGATACGCAGTATTTT. This chain joins TRBV7-8 and TRBJ2-3, with D possibly matching TRBD2 (6 bases). Germline-derived CDR1 and CDR2 are SGHVS and FQNEAQ. This CDR3 has 17 amino acids. V was shortened by 7 bases and J by 0 bases, with 20 bases between the two germline ends.

The J gene is TRBJ1-3, the V gene TRBV30; D is possibly TRBD1 (5 bases). V lost 5 bases, J lost 8 bases, and 13 bases lay in between. CDR3 length: 12 amino acids. In germline, CDR1 is GTSNPN, CDR2 SVGIG (reference sequence). As DNA, the CDR3 is TGTGCCTGGTCAGGCCAGGGATACACCATATATTTT. Residues: CAWSGQGYTIYF.

The chain recombines TRBV9 with TRBJ1-2; 8 positions agree with TRBD1. This CDR3 has 13 amino acids. The J segment lost 10 bases and the V segment lost 4 bases, leaving 9 bases of the junction unmatched. Germline CDR1 reads SGDLS; CDR2 reads YYNGEE. The CDR3 is CASSTQTTGDYTF. CDR3 bases: TGTGCCAGCAGCACCCAAACGACAGGGGACTACACCTTC. Full variable domain (remainder filled in from reference TRBV9 and TRBJ1-2): DSGVTQTPKHLITATGQRVTLRCSPRSGDLSVYWYQQSLDQGLQFLIQYYNGEERAKGNILERFSAQQFPDLHSELNLSSLELGDSALYFCASSTQTTGDYTFGSGTRLTVV.

The chain has TRBV19 and TRBJ1-2; 8 nucleotides align to TRBD1. Germline V gives CDR1 LNHDA, CDR2 SQIVND (reference sequence). J was trimmed by 6 bases and V by 2 bases; bases with no gene match: 8. This CDR3 is built from 15 residues. Here the CDR3 reads CASSIQAGGRHGYTF. Here the CDR3 DNA reads TGTGCCAGTAGTATACAGGCAGGGGGCCGACATGGCTACACCTTC.

V is TRBV28 and J is TRBJ2-7; TRBD2 might be the D (5 bases). The V and J ends lost 3 bases and 0 bases respectively, with 21 bases between them. The germline V gene has CDR1 MDHEN and CDR2 SYDVKM. The CDR3 totals 18 residues. In nucleotides, the CDR3 is TGTGCCAGCAGTTTTATCCGTGATAGCGATATCGCCTCCTACGAGCAGTACTTC. The encoded protein is CASSFIRDSDIASYEQYF.

V and J are TRBV28 and TRBJ1-4; D remains unclear. The CDR3 extends over 15 amino acids. Trimming removed 2 bases at V and 0 bases at J, with 7 bases between. Germline-derived CDR1 and CDR2 are MDHEN and SYDVKM. CDR3 DNA: TGTGCCAGCAGTTTAGGCACGACAACTAATGAAAAACTGTTTTTT. It codes for CASSLGTTTNEKLFF.

The chain joins TRBV7-8 to TRBJ1-1; D gene unclear. This CDR3 is 13 amino acids long. V was clipped by 6 bases and J by 2 bases, with 10 bases between them. Germline values: CDR1 SGHVS, CDR2 FQNEAQ. This CDR3 reads CASRLTENTEAFF. The CDR3 DNA is TGTGCCAGCAGACTTACAGAAAACACTGAAGCTTTCTTT.

The chain combines TRBV21-1 with TRBJ1-2. TRBV21-1 is annotated as a pseudogene. The CDR3 totals 13 residues. The DNA of the CDR3 is TGTGCCAGCAGCAGACGGGGGGGTGCGGGCTACACCTTC. This codes for CASSRRGGAGYTF.

The chain links TRBV9 to TRBJ2-3; 8 bases are shared with TRBD2. The germline CDR1 and CDR2 sequences are SGDLS and YYNGEE. Germline trimming cut 6 bases from V and 0 bases from J; bases unmatched to any gene: 6. CDR3 length: 15 amino acids. The DNA of the CDR3 is TGTGCCAGCACCGCTAGCGGGCGCAGCACAGATACGCAGTATTTT. This translates into CASTASGRSTDTQYF.

This rearrangement joins TRBV4-3 to TRBJ2-7; TRBD2 is a possible D gene (6 bases). V lost 4 bases, J lost 2 bases, and 21 bases lay in between. The length of the CDR3 is 17 residues. Germline assignment: CDR1 LGHNA and CDR2 YSLEER. The CDR3 DNA reads TGCGCCAGCAGCCCCCAAGGCGGGGAGTGGGTTACCTACGAGCAGTACTTC. Encoded protein: CASSPQGGEWVTYEQYF.

V and J are TRBV5-1 and TRBJ1-1, with TRBD1 matching over 8 bases. This CDR3 has 15 residues. V trimming: 3 bases; J trimming: 0 bases; junction bases outside the gene matches: 4. Germline CDR1 reads SGHRS; CDR2 reads YFSETQ. CDR3 sequence reads: CASSSDRGLNTEAFF. The CDR3 bases are TGCGCCAGCAGCTCAGACAGGGGCCTGAACACTGAAGCTTTCTTT.

In its sample, this clone was seen once. The CDR3 DNA reads as TGTGCCAGCAGTGAAGCGGGGGGACAGCCGAGTGAAAAACTGTTTTTT. As protein: CASSEAGGQPSEKLFF. The chain combines TRBV2 with TRBJ1-4, with 7 nucleotides matching TRBD1. V lost 0 bases to trimming and J lost 7 bases; unmatched junction nucleotides: 8. The germline CDR1 and CDR2 sequences are SNHLY and FYNNEI. CDR3 length: 16 residues.

The chain employs TRBV6-5 and TRBJ1-2; a weak D match, TRBD1 (6 bases). Trimming removed 5 bases from V and 3 bases from J, with 16 bases in between. The CDR3 has 15 amino acids. CDR1 and CDR2 from the germline V gene are MNHEY and SVGAGI. The DNA of the CDR3 is TGTGCCAGCAGTAACACCGGGGGGGGCTACTATGGCTACACCTTC. Translation: CASSNTGGGYYGYTF.

The chain has TRBV6-2 or TRBV6-3 and TRBJ2-2, with 7 bases lining up with TRBD1. V dropped 2 bases and J dropped 6; count of bases not matched to a gene: 9. The CDR3 extends over 16 amino acids. Germline lookup yields CDR1 MNHEY and CDR2 SVGEGT. CDR3 DNA: TGTGCCAGCAGTTACGCCGGGACAGTCCGCTCCGGGGAGCTGTTTTTT. This encodes CASSYAGTVRSGELFF.